This TCR beta chain was obtained from a study of blood T cells in healthy people across ages (dated by TCRdb to the mid-2010s). The study in broad terms: In model experiments, roughly one uniquely barcoded TCR beta cDNA molecule per two T cells was captured by template switching. To avoid experimental bias, donors of different ages were distributed randomly across sequencing lanes. Age-related changes in TCR beta repertoire diversity were measured in the study by deep sequencing normalized with unique cDNA molecular identifiers. The study analyzed two additional independent replicas of 1 million unique cDNA reads from the same blood draw for two donors, one aged 18 to 30 and one aged 80 or older. The donors were divided into four age groups: young (average about 15 years), middle-aged (about 40), aged (about 61) and long-lived (around 80).

Donors were 40 or so systemically healthy Caucasian individuals from Russia aged about 6 to 100 years. Ten milliliters of peripheral blood were drawn from each donor into EDTA-treated Vacutainer tubes. PBMCs were isolated by Ficoll-Paque density-gradient centrifugation, with at least 7 million obtained per sample. Total RNA, at least 6 micrograms per sample, was extracted from PBMCs with Trizol reagent. For every donor, an aliquot of PBMCs went through flow cytometry to measure the percentages of naive CD45RAhigh/CD27high T cells. Trimmed from V: 6 bases; trimmed from J: 3 bases; junction bases lacking a gene match: 7. From the cysteine up to the phenylalanine, the CDR3 has a length of 15 residues. The entry retains the CDR3 DNA only, 45 bases that are in frame from base 1. Taken from the germline V gene (reference sequence), the CDR1 and CDR2 loops are MNHNY and SVGAGI. Receptors were amplified or captured by 5' RACE. Sequenced using an Illumina HiSeq 2500. The second PCR ran for roughly 7 to 11 cycles and used a J-beta primer mix along with a sample-barcoded 5' primer. Each TCR beta cDNA molecule received a unique molecular identifier from a template-switch 5' adaptor carrying 12 random nucleotides. At least 3 million CDR3-containing paired-end reads were obtained from each sample. First-strand cDNA was synthesized from all RNA with the Mint cDNA synthesis kit, primed by a TRBC-specific oligonucleotide. Following uracil-DNA glycosylase treatment, all cDNA underwent a first 18-cycle PCR with the universal primers M1SS and BC2_uni_R. As for the original processing: For normalization, 1 million high-quality reads were randomly selected from each sample, with every read carrying a distinct molecular identifier. Instead of being binned into consensus sequences, reads that shared molecular identifiers were thrown out. MiTCR, with a Q25 quality threshold and the strictest error-elimination algorithm, was used for CDR3 identification, clonotype clustering and error correction. Lower-bound total TCR beta diversity was estimated with a nonparametric unseen species model using Euler transformation. Using fastp at Q25 and MiXCR, TCRdb reprocessed the public reads and kept productive beta chains. Duplicate CDR3 protein sequences are folded into a single record with the most common DNA and genes. These V and J calls rely on TCRdb rather than the paper's analysis. For this sample the table gives some 1.5 million distinct CDR3 sequences, of which about 28% were detected only once. The ten most abundant clones make up 6.5% to 8.5% of the sample.

As for this clonotype: It has no known antigen specificity. Nothing much larger sits one base from this clone, and base qualities are not available.

General findings and caveats noted by the study authors: Bulk unsorted PBMC profiling prevented conclusive comparison of naive and antigen-experienced compartments. Observed TCR beta diversity per million T cells fell roughly linearly with age, and a significant reduction was already apparent by age around 44. There was a strong correlation between observed TCR beta diversity and the percentage of naive T cells measured by flow cytometry. The CMV infection status of donors was not known, potentially confounding age-related changes in expanded clonotypes. Compared with the aged group, the long-lived group had more naive CD4+ T cells, fewer expanded clones and increased TCR diversity, suggesting age selection. Estimates of total diversity based on one million sequenced T cells were considered lower bounds and underestimates.

The sequence came from a woman aged 25 to 39 in good health. Sequences were obtained from blood. This chain joins TRBV6-6 to TRBJ1-5, with 8 bases in between that match TRBD1. The sequenced DNA is TGTGCCAGCAGCCCGACAGGGGCTATCAATCAGCCCCAGCATTTT. It encodes CASSPTGAINQPQHF.